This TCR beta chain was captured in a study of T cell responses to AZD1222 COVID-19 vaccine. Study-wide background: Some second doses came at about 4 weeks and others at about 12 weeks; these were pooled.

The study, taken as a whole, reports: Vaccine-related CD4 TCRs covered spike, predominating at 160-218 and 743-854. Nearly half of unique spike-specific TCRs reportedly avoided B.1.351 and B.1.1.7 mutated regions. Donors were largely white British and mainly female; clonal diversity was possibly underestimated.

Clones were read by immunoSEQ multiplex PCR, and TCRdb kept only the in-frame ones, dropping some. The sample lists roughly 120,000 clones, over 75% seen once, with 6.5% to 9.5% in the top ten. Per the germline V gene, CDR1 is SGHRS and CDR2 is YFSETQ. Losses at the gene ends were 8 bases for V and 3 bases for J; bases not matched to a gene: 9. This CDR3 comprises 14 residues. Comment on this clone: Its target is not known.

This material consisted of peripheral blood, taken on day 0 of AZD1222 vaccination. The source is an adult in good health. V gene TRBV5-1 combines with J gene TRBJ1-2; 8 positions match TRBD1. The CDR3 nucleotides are TGCGCCAGTACCTCTGGACAGGGAGACTATGGCTACACCTTC. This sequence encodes CASTSGQGDYGYTF.